The 30 T cell receptor beta chains below all came from one sample that was sequenced in a study of blood T cell repertoires in COVID-19 (dated by TCRdb to about 2020). Library construction relied on the immunoSEQ multiplex PCR assay. What TCRdb holds here is the immuneACCESS table cut down to in-frame rearrangements. Part of the clones is not present; checked against another copy, under half of the missing clones reflect an unresolved V gene, and the others are unexplained. This sample holds about 52,000 clones; more than 75% were observed only once. Approximately 15% of the sample is in the top ten clones. Sequenced sample: peripheral blood. These receptors came from a human donor with active COVID-19. The donor label of this sample is uncertain.

The chain joins TRBV7-2 to TRBJ2-5, with D possibly TRBD2 on 6 matching bases. Trimming took off 3 bases at V and 5 bases at J, with 16 bases between the two ends. The germline V gene encodes CDR1 SGHTA and CDR2 FQGNSA. The CDR3 is 15 residues long. The CDR3 region has the DNA TGTGCCAGCAGCTTCGGGGGATCCCGGATGGAGACCCAGTACTTC. Translation gives CASSFGGSRMETQYF.

This chain uses TRBV19 with TRBJ2-1; 15 nucleotides agree with TRBD2. From germline, CDR1 is LNHDA and CDR2 SQIVND (reference sequence). Unmatched junction bases numbered 9, after V lost 5 bases and J lost 7 bases. CDR3 length: 17 residues. The CDR3 sequence: CASSPRTSGGAGNEQFF. As DNA, the CDR3 is TGTGCCAGTAGTCCCCGGACTAGCGGGGGGGCAGGTAATGAGCAGTTCTTC.

V usage is TRBV20-1 and J usage is TRBJ1-6; perhaps TRBD1 as D (6 bases). V lost 3 bases to trimming and J lost 9 bases, with 15 bases between them. The CDR3 length is 14 residues. Looked up from germline, CDR1 is DFQATT and CDR2 is SNEGSKA (reference sequence). The DNA for the CDR3 is TGCAGTGCTAGTACAGGGTTCCAACCTTCACCCCTCCACTTT. The encoded protein is CSASTGFQPSPLHF.

V is TRBV7-9 and J is TRBJ2-1; maybe TRBD2 (5 bases). CDR3 size: 14 residues. Trimming removed 2 bases from V and 6 bases from J, with 11 bases in between. Germline CDR1 is SEHNR and CDR2 is FQNEAQ (reference sequence). CDR3 nucleotides: TGTGCCAGCAGCTTACTCCGGGAAGGCAATGAGCAGTTCTTC. Its translation: CASSLLREGNEQFF.

The rearrangement joins TRBV11-3 to TRBJ1-1, with D unresolved. CDR1 and CDR2 (germline): SGHNT, YENEEA. Deletions cut 2 bases from V and 1 base from J, with 5 bases between. This CDR3 spans 13 amino acids. For the CDR3, the DNA is TGTGCCAGCAGCTTAAAAGCGAACACTGAAGCTTTCTTT. Protein: CASSLKANTEAFF.

The count of this clone is one. The V call is TRBV4-3, the J call TRBJ2-4; D possibly corresponds to TRBD1 (7 bases). Trimming took 0 bases from V and 11 from J, leaving 14 bases between them. The CDR3 is 14 amino acids. Looked up from germline, CDR1 is LGHNA and CDR2 is YSLEER. CDR3: CASSQESGGGFQYF. CDR3 sequence (DNA): TGCGCCAGCAGCCAAGAATCAGGGGGAGGATTTCAGTACTTC.

The genes are TRBV20-1 and TRBJ1-3; D is ambiguous. V was cut by 5 bases and J by 9 bases, with 11 bases left in between. The CDR3 extends over 11 amino acids. Germline V gene lookup returns CDR1 DFQATT and CDR2 SNEGSKA (reference sequence). The CDR3 coding sequence is TGCAGTGCTCTCTCCCTCCCCACCATATATTTT. This sequence encodes CSALSLPTIYF.

This rearrangement joins TRBV29-1 to TRBJ2-7, with TRBD1 identical over 9 bases. This CDR3 comprises 14 residues. Losses at the gene ends were 6 bases for V and 2 bases for J; bases not matched to a gene: 8. Germline values: CDR1 SQVTM, CDR2 ANQGSEA. As DNA, the CDR3 is TGCAGCGTCCGGAGGGACAGGGTACCCTACGAGCAGTACTTC. Translation gives CSVRRDRVPYEQYF.

The chain carries TRBV7-8 and TRBJ1-2, with TRBD1 identical over 10 bases. V shed 3 bases, J shed 3 bases, and the junction held 4 bases outside the gene matches. This CDR3 is 15 amino acids long. Germline CDR1 and CDR2: SGHVS and FQNEAQ. The CDR3 region is CASSLDRGSDYGYTF. The DNA for the CDR3 is TGTGCCAGCAGCTTGGACAGGGGGTCCGACTATGGCTACACCTTC.

This rearrangement joins TRBV7-9 to TRBJ2-3; TRBD2 matches 8 bases. V shed 5 bases and J 0 bases; nucleotides not matched to a gene: 7. The CDR3 consists of 16 residues. The germline CDR1 and CDR2 sequences are SEHNR and FQNEAQ (reference sequence). The CDR3 bases are TGTGCCAGCAGCCGTATTAGCGGGATGAGCACAGATACGCAGTATTTT. This gives the protein CASSRISGMSTDTQYF.

The chain uses TRBV3-1 (or the pseudogene TRBV3-2) and TRBJ1-2; D gene ambiguous. Germline V CDR1 and CDR2: LGHDT, YNNKEL (reference sequence). The CDR3 loop spans 12 amino acids. Between the trimmed V and J ends, which lost 4 bases and 8 bases, there was a span of 11 bases. The CDR3 protein is CASSRSGVGYTF. The CDR3, as DNA: TGTGCCAGCAGCCGTTCGGGTGTGGGCTACACCTTC.

This chain connects TRBV6-5 to TRBJ1-1, with D possibly being TRBD1 (6 bases). Trimming removed 4 bases at V and 4 bases at J, with 19 bases between. Per germline, CDR1 MNHEY and CDR2 SVGAGI. The CDR3 runs to 16 residues. CDR3 coding DNA: TGTGCCAGCAGTTCCTCACCGGGGGGCGGTTCCACTGAAGCTTTCTTT. It encodes CASSSSPGGGSTEAFF.

The chain couples TRBV27 to TRBJ1-1, with D perhaps TRBD1 (6 bases). CDR3 length equals 14 residues. From germline, CDR1 is MNHEY and CDR2 SMNVEV (reference sequence). V lost 4 bases and J 1 base, leaving 10 bases between the germline ends. Here the CDR3 reads CASSSRTANTEAFF. The CDR3, as DNA: TGTGCCAGCAGTTCGAGGACAGCGAACACTGAAGCTTTCTTT.

The V call is TRBV5-1, the J call TRBJ2-1; the D gene is possibly TRBD2 (5 bases). Trimming removed 0 bases from V and 1 base from J, with 8 bases in between. CDR1 and CDR2 from the germline V gene are SGHRS and YFSETQ. This CDR3 spans 15 amino acids. The CDR3 sequence: CASSLVGESYNEQFF. The CDR3 nucleotides are TGCGCCAGCAGCTTGGTTGGGGAGTCCTACAATGAGCAGTTCTTC.

The chain employs TRBV7-2 and TRBJ2-3; 8 nucleotides line up with TRBD2. Losses at the gene ends were 4 bases for V and 4 bases for J; bases not matched to a gene: 7. Germline loops: CDR1 SGHTA, CDR2 FQGNSA. This CDR3 is built from 15 residues. The DNA for the CDR3 is TGTGCCAGCAGCTCGCGGGGGGCCGGTCCAGATACGCAGTATTTT. Protein sequence: CASSSRGAGPDTQYF.

This clone has only one observation. The rearrangement joins TRBV11-3 to TRBJ2-1, with TRBD2 as a possible D gene (6 bases). The V and J ends lost 1 base and 1 base respectively, with 8 bases between them. Germline-derived CDR1 and CDR2 are SGHNT and YENEEA. This CDR3 has 15 amino acids. This CDR3 is CASSLARGSYNEQFF. The CDR3 DNA is TGTGCCAGCAGCTTAGCGCGGGGTTCCTACAATGAGCAGTTCTTC.

The rearrangement links TRBV4-3 to TRBJ1-3, with D maybe TRBD1 (5 bases). This CDR3 region has 14 residues. The germline gives CDR1 LGHNA, CDR2 YSLEER. Trimming removed 5 bases at V and 4 bases at J, with 12 bases between. In nucleotides, the CDR3 is TGCGCCAGCAGCTCGGGGGGTTCCGGAAACACCATATATTTT. Residues: CASSSGGSGNTIYF.

The chain combines TRBV9 with TRBJ2-3; 14 nucleotides match TRBD2. CDR1 SGDLS and CDR2 YYNGEE come from the germline V gene. This CDR3 region has 21 residues. V shed 2 bases, J shed 3 bases, and the junction held 17 bases outside the gene matches. The CDR3 spells CASSVRPGTSGGLPGTDTQYF. The CDR3 DNA reads TGTGCCAGCAGCGTTCGACCCGGGACTAGCGGGGGCCTCCCCGGGACAGATACGCAGTATTTT.

The chain recombines TRBV2 with TRBJ1-6; D is perhaps TRBD1 (5 bases). CDR3 length: 14 residues. V was cut by 6 bases and J by 9 bases, with 15 bases left in between. CDR1 SNHLY and CDR2 FYNNEI come from the germline V gene. For the CDR3, the DNA is TGTGCCAGCAGCATGACAGTCCTTGGTTCACCCCTCCACTTT. It encodes CASSMTVLGSPLHF.

The chain recombines TRBV10-2 with TRBJ2-1; D call uncertain. The CDR3 is 13 residues long. Germline loops: CDR1 WSHSY, CDR2 SAAADI. V lost 7 bases to trimming and J lost 2 bases, with 9 bases between them. Written as DNA, the CDR3 is TGCGCCAGCAAAGAGGATACCTACAATGAGCAGTTCTTC. Its translation is CASKEDTYNEQFF.

V usage is TRBV5-1 and J usage is TRBJ2-1; D perhaps matches TRBD2 (6 bases). Germline-derived CDR1 and CDR2 are SGHRS and YFSETQ. CDR3 length equals 13 residues. The V end was cut by 5 bases, the J end by 4 bases, with 10 bases between. CDR3 sequence: CASRGLLYNEQFF. CDR3 bases: TGCGCCAGCAGGGGACTTCTTTACAATGAGCAGTTCTTC.

This clone showed up just once. The gene calls are TRBV7-3 and TRBJ2-1, with D perhaps TRBD2 (6 bases). This CDR3 contains 15 residues. Germline lookup yields CDR1 SGHTA and CDR2 FQGTGA. Trimming stripped 5 bases from V and 5 bases from J, with 16 bases between. The CDR3, as DNA: TGTGCCAGCAGCCCCCTAGCGACAATCCACAATGAGCAGTTCTTC. It translates to CASSPLATIHNEQFF.

The genes are TRBV2 and TRBJ2-5; TRBD2 is a possible D gene (6 bases). CDR3 length equals 15 residues. Per the germline V gene, CDR1 is SNHLY and CDR2 is FYNNEI. V lost 6 bases and J 3 bases, leaving 17 bases between the germline ends. The CDR3: CASSAEEGSKETQYF. Written as DNA, the CDR3 is TGTGCCAGCAGCGCCGAGGAGGGGAGCAAAGAGACCCAGTACTTC.

The chain uses TRBV7-2 and TRBJ2-7; D gene uncertain. The germline V gene encodes CDR1 SGHTA and CDR2 FQGNSA. V shed 2 bases and J shed 4 bases, with 6 bases lying between them. CDR3 length: 12 amino acids. The CDR3 nucleotides read TGTGCCAGCAGCTTAACGGTTTACGAGCAGTACTTC. It encodes CASSLTVYEQYF.

The V call is TRBV9, the J call TRBJ2-3; 8 bases are a match to TRBD2. Germline CDR1 SGDLS, CDR2 YYNGEE. The CDR3 covers 17 residues. V lost 3 bases to trimming and J lost 2 bases; unmatched junction nucleotides: 11. DNA for the CDR3: TGTGCCAGCAGCGCCGCCGGGACTAGGGTAACCACAGATACGCAGTATTTT. Residues: CASSAAGTRVTTDTQYF.

This clone has only a few counts. This chain connects TRBV4-1 to TRBJ1-2; D call uncertain. CDR3 length equals 15 residues. V lost 0 bases and J 5 bases, leaving 13 bases between the germline ends. From germline, CDR1 is MGHRA and CDR2 YSYEKL. The CDR3 region is CASSQERSSLYGYTF. CDR3 in DNA: TGCGCCAGCAGCCAAGAACGCAGTTCTTTATATGGCTACACCTTC.

The chain links TRBV7-6 to TRBJ2-2; no clear D gene. Trimming removed 3 bases from V and 7 bases from J, with 21 bases in between. Germline assignment: CDR1 SGHVS and CDR2 FNYEAQ. The CDR3 spans 17 residues. The CDR3 loop is CASSFTARGPLDGELFF. The CDR3, as DNA: TGTGCCAGCAGCTTCACTGCCCGCGGCCCTTTGGACGGGGAGCTGTTTTTT.

The chain combines TRBV12-3 or TRBV12-4 with TRBJ2-2, with D possibly being TRBD2 (6 bases). Trimming took off 3 bases at V and 4 bases at J, with 6 bases between the two ends. The CDR3 is 13 amino acids. The CDR3 spells CASSFGGTGELFF. The CDR3 region has the DNA TGTGCCAGCAGTTTCGGGGGCACCGGGGAGCTGTTTTTT.

The CDR3 protein is CSASSGSGNQPQHF. The CDR3 DNA reads as TGCAGTGCTAGTTCGGGGTCCGGCAATCAGCCCCAGCATTTT. The chain has TRBV20-1 and TRBJ1-5; no definite D call. The germline CDR1 and CDR2 sequences are DFQATT and SNEGSKA (reference sequence). The CDR3 totals 14 residues. V was trimmed by 3 bases and J by 2 bases, leaving 11 bases between them.

The chain joins TRBV7-3 to TRBJ1-5; D unclear. Germline loops: CDR1 SGHTA, CDR2 FQGTGA. The V gene lost 5 bases and the J gene lost 4 bases, with 9 bases spanning the gap. The CDR3 has 13 residues. The CDR3 loop is CASSLYENQPQHF. The CDR3 coding sequence is TGTGCCAGCAGCCTATACGAGAATCAGCCCCAGCATTTT.